Shown below are 26 T cell receptor beta chains from a single sample sequenced in a study of T cells after yellow fever vaccination. TCRdb redid the calling of the 5' RACE reads with MiXCR, one entry per CDR3 protein. The sample has hundreds of thousands of distinct CDR3 sequences, approximately 13% seen once. Sequenced here: CD4+ T cells sorted from PBMCs, sampled 15 days after the yellow fever booster vaccination. Receptor source: a man aged 18-30 years who received the YFV17D yellow fever vaccine.

This clonotype has a handful of counts. V usage is TRBV7-2 and J usage is TRBJ1-2, with unresolved D. Germline values: CDR1 SGHTA, CDR2 FQGNSA. V shed 5 bases and J shed 2 bases, with 6 bases lying between them. This CDR3 is 12 amino acids long. The CDR3 coding sequence is TGTGCCAGCAGCCATTCGAACTATGGCTACACCTTC. It is translated as CASSHSNYGYTF.

This clonotype was observed many times. The chain couples TRBV29-1 to TRBJ2-1; 12 nucleotides match TRBD1. Germline assignment: CDR1 SQVTM and CDR2 ANQGSEA. V dropped 6 bases and J dropped 6; count of bases not matched to a gene: 6. The CDR3 is 14 amino acids. In DNA, the CDR3 is TGCAGCGTAGAAAGGGACAGGGGGCCCAATGAGCAGTTCTTC. Protein: CSVERDRGPNEQFF.

The V call is TRBV20-1, the J call TRBJ2-3, with 7 bases matching TRBD2. This CDR3 has 15 amino acids. J lost 7 bases, V lost 0 bases, and 10 bases had no gene match. The germline CDR1 and CDR2 sequences are DFQATT and SNEGSKA (reference sequence). CDR3 sequence reads: CSARDRRAGTHTQYF. The CDR3 region has the DNA TGCAGTGCTAGAGATCGGAGAGCGGGGACTCATACGCAGTATTTT.

This clonotype came up many times. J is TRBJ2-5 and V is TRBV20-1; 7 bases map to TRBD2. Germline V CDR1 and CDR2: DFQATT, SNEGSKA (reference sequence). The V segment lost 3 bases and the J segment 1 base; nucleotides outside the gene matches: 5. The CDR3 has 14 amino acids. CDR3 bases: TGCAGTGCTAGTGGGGCGGGAGTCCAAGAGACCCAGTACTTC. This sequence encodes CSASGAGVQETQYF.

This clonotype was seen a few times. V is TRBV5-1 and J is TRBJ2-3; D is unresolved. Germline CDR1 is SGHRS and CDR2 is YFSETQ. V lost 2 bases to trimming and J lost 0 bases, with 10 bases between them. The length of the CDR3 is 15 residues. CDR3: CASSFNGPSTDTQYF. The CDR3 bases are TGCGCCAGCAGCTTTAACGGACCTAGCACAGATACGCAGTATTTT. The full variable domain, its missing parts supplied by reference TRBV5-1 and TRBJ2-3, is KAGVTQTPRYLIKTRGQQVTLSCSPISGHRSVSWYQQTPGQGLQFLFEYFSETQRNKGNFPGRFSGRQFSNSRSEMNVSTLELGDSALYLCASSFNGPSTDTQYFGPGTRLTVL.

This clonotype appeared a few times. This chain connects TRBV20-1 to TRBJ1-5; no clear D. The germline V and J ends were trimmed by 6 bases and 2 bases, with 17 bases remaining between them. CDR1 is DFQATT and CDR2 is SNEGSKA in the germline V gene (reference sequence). CDR3 length equals 15 residues. CDR3 protein: CSAVNRIAGNQPQHF. In DNA, the CDR3 is TGCAGTGCCGTCAACCGGATAGCTGGCAATCAGCCCCAGCATTTT.

This rearrangement joins TRBV5-4 to TRBJ1-1; 8 nucleotides line up with TRBD1. V shed 9 bases and J 3 bases; nucleotides not matched to a gene: 1. Germline V lookup: CDR1 SGHNT, CDR2 YYREEE (reference sequence). The CDR3 loop spans 11 amino acids. The CDR3 loop reads CATQGDTEAFF. The CDR3 DNA sequence: TGTGCCACACAGGGGGACACTGAAGCTTTCTTT.

This clonotype was seen only a few times. This rearrangement joins TRBV5-1 to TRBJ2-5; D is undetermined. Trimming removed 5 bases at V and 5 bases at J, with 10 bases between. There are 12 residues in the CDR3. Germline loops: CDR1 SGHRS, CDR2 YFSETQ. The CDR3 bases are TGCGCCAGCAGGGTTGATTTGGAGACCCAGTACTTC. It is translated as CASRVDLETQYF.

The chain is built from TRBV4-3 and TRBJ2-3; D is possibly TRBD1 or TRBD2 (5 bases each). The germline CDR1 and CDR2 sequences are LGHNA and YSLEER. Deletions cut 1 base from V and 4 bases from J, with 15 bases between. CDR3 length: 16 residues. The CDR3 region is CASSQAWDPRADTQYF. CDR3 DNA: TGCGCCAGCAGCCAAGCGTGGGACCCGCGAGCAGATACGCAGTATTTT.

This clonotype was recorded a few times. This chain uses TRBV12-3 or TRBV12-4 with TRBJ1-6, with unresolved D. The CDR3 runs to 14 residues. Trimming took 8 bases from V and 3 from J, leaving 11 bases between them. CDR3 sequence: CASGQANYNSPLHF. CDR3 bases: TGTGCCAGCGGTCAGGCGAACTATAATTCACCCCTCCACTTT.

V gene TRBV4-1 combines with J gene TRBJ2-5; either TRBD1 or TRBD2 may supply D (6 bases each). The CDR3 totals 12 residues. The germline V gene has CDR1 MGHRA and CDR2 YSYEKL. V was trimmed by 11 bases and J by 2 bases, leaving 12 bases between them. Here the CDR3 reads CAEKGGQETQYF. The CDR3 nucleotides are TGCGCCGAAAAGGGGGGACAAGAGACCCAGTACTTC.

The sample holds a few counts of this clonotype. The V gene is TRBV11-2, the J gene TRBJ2-1; perhaps TRBD1 as D (5 bases). Trimming pared 6 bases from V and 2 bases from J, leaving 8 bases between. Germline V gene lookup returns CDR1 SGHAT and CDR2 FQNNGV. The length of the CDR3 is 13 residues. CDR3 DNA sequence: TGTGCCAGCAGGCAGGGAACCTACAATGAGCAGTTCTTC. It codes for CASRQGTYNEQFF.

In its sample, this clonotype was seen a few times. The chain links TRBV3-1 to TRBJ1-1; D remains ambiguous. Germline loops: CDR1 LGHDT, CDR2 YNNKEL (reference sequence). This CDR3 has 11 residues. Trimming shortened V by 2 bases and J by 7 bases, and 5 bases separated the two germline ends. CDR3: CASSQTDEAFF. In DNA, the CDR3 is TGTGCCAGCAGCCAAACGGATGAAGCTTTCTTT.

In its sample, this clonotype was seen many times. V gene TRBV20-1 combines with J gene TRBJ2-5; 11 bases agree with TRBD2. V lost 6 bases and J lost 4; bases outside the gene matches: 7. The CDR3 consists of 14 residues. Per the germline V gene, CDR1 is DFQATT and CDR2 is SNEGSKA (reference sequence). CDR3 in amino acids: CSADSGGAVETQYF. CDR3 DNA sequence: TGCAGTGCCGATAGCGGGGGGGCAGTAGAGACCCAGTACTTC.

This clonotype has only a few counts. V gene TRBV2 combines with J gene TRBJ1-1; D perhaps matches TRBD1 (6 bases). Trimming stripped 3 bases from V and 7 bases from J, with 18 bases between. The CDR3 spans 15 residues. Germline lookup yields CDR1 SNHLY and CDR2 FYNNEI. Written as DNA, the CDR3 is TGTGCCAGCAGTGAGGTGCGGGACGGGGGCCTTGAAGCTTTCTTT. Encoded protein: CASSEVRDGGLEAFF. Filled out from reference TRBV2 and TRBJ1-1, the complete variable domain reads EPEVTQTPSHQVTQMGQEVILRCVPISNHLYFYWYRQILGQKVEFLVSFYNNEISEKSEIFDDQFSVERPDGSNFTLKIRSTKLEDSAMYFCASSEVRDGGLEAFFGQGTRLTVV.

A few counts support this clonotype. The rearrangement links TRBV5-1 to TRBJ2-2; D unresolved. CDR1 is SGHRS and CDR2 is YFSETQ in the germline V gene. V was trimmed by 0 bases and J by 1 base, leaving 10 bases between them. The CDR3 runs 16 residues. Here the CDR3 reads CASSLVPAGNTGELFF. The CDR3 bases are TGCGCCAGCAGCTTGGTGCCGGCAGGGAACACCGGGGAGCTGTTTTTT.

V is TRBV3-2 and J is TRBJ2-6. TRBV3-2 is tagged as a pseudogene. The CDR3 runs 19 residues. Written as DNA, the CDR3 is TGTGCCAGCAGCCAAGATTCGGTCAGTTCACTCTCTGGGGCCAACGTCCTGACTTTC. It is translated as CASSQDSVSSLSGANVLTF.

This clonotype came up many times. This chain uses TRBV2 with TRBJ1-1; D unresolved. V lost 6 bases, J lost 1 base, and 3 bases lay in between. CDR1 SNHLY and CDR2 FYNNEI come from the germline V gene. This CDR3 has 11 amino acids. CDR3 residues: CASRENTEAFF. In DNA, the CDR3 is TGTGCCAGCAGGGAGAACACTGAAGCTTTCTTT.

This chain joins TRBV4-1 and TRBJ2-5, with TRBD2 identical over 12 bases. This CDR3 has 17 residues. J lost 5 bases, V lost 2 bases, and 9 bases had no gene match. The germline V gene has CDR1 MGHRA and CDR2 YSYEKL. The CDR3 here is CASSQLPGLAGVETQYF. DNA for the CDR3: TGCGCCAGCAGCCAACTCCCGGGACTAGCGGGTGTGGAGACCCAGTACTTC.

In its sample, this clonotype was seen a few times. The gene calls are TRBV6-5 and TRBJ1-4, with D perhaps TRBD1 (5 bases). CDR1 MNHEY and CDR2 SVGAGI come from the germline V gene. V was pared by 4 bases and J by 3 bases, with 12 bases between. The CDR3 contains 15 residues. The CDR3 sequence is CASSSLGDSNEKLFF. The CDR3 DNA is TGTGCCAGCAGTTCACTGGGGGACTCTAATGAAAAACTGTTTTTT.

This clonotype has a handful of counts. J is TRBJ2-5 and V is TRBV30; D not certain. Per the germline V gene, CDR1 is GTSNPN and CDR2 is SVGIG (reference sequence). CDR3 length equals 15 residues. V lost 1 base and J lost 4, with 16 bases in between. CDR3 sequence reads: CAWSGLAWYRETQYF. The CDR3 DNA is TGTGCCTGGAGTGGGTTAGCCTGGTACCGAGAGACCCAGTACTTC.

This sequence joins TRBV10-2 and TRBJ1-1; D is unresolved. The CDR3 runs to 14 residues. Germline CDR1 is WSHSY and CDR2 is SAAADI. V lost 0 bases to trimming and J lost 3 bases, with 8 bases between them. The CDR3: CASSESGRDTEAFF. The CDR3 nucleotides read TGCGCCAGCAGTGAGTCTGGGAGGGACACTGAAGCTTTCTTT.

This sequence joins TRBV5-1 and TRBJ2-3; tentatively, D is TRBD2 (6 bases). Trimming stripped 0 bases from V and 4 bases from J, with 15 bases between. The germline V gene encodes CDR1 SGHRS and CDR2 YFSETQ. CDR3 length: 16 residues. CDR3 DNA: TGCGCCAGCAGCTTGGGATCTAGCGTCGCCCCAGATACGCAGTATTTT. Translating gives CASSLGSSVAPDTQYF.

This clonotype has just a few counts. This chain uses TRBV5-1 with TRBJ2-2; D is uncertain. Germline CDR1 reads SGHRS; CDR2 reads YFSETQ. This CDR3 contains 14 residues. V was trimmed by 5 bases and J by 0 bases, leaving 8 bases between them. CDR3 protein: CASRDAANTGELFF. The CDR3, as DNA: TGCGCCAGCAGGGACGCCGCGAACACCGGGGAGCTGTTTTTT.

This clonotype was recorded a few times. The gene calls are TRBV9 and TRBJ1-1; a possible D gene is TRBD1 (5 bases). Germline CDR1 is SGDLS and CDR2 is YYNGEE. The CDR3 length is 14 residues. Trimming took 0 bases from V and 7 from J, leaving 13 bases between them. CDR3: CASSVDLQGREAFF. CDR3 DNA: TGTGCCAGCAGCGTAGATCTCCAGGGACGTGAAGCTTTCTTT.

This clonotype was observed many times. The rearrangement links TRBV5-1 to TRBJ2-7; D is ambiguous. Between the trimmed V and J ends, which lost 0 bases and 2 bases, there was a span of 6 bases. The CDR3 has 13 residues. Germline V gene lookup returns CDR1 SGHRS and CDR2 YFSETQ. DNA of the CDR3: TGCGCCAGCAGCTTGGATATGGCCTACGAGCAGTACTTC. Its translation is CASSLDMAYEQYF.